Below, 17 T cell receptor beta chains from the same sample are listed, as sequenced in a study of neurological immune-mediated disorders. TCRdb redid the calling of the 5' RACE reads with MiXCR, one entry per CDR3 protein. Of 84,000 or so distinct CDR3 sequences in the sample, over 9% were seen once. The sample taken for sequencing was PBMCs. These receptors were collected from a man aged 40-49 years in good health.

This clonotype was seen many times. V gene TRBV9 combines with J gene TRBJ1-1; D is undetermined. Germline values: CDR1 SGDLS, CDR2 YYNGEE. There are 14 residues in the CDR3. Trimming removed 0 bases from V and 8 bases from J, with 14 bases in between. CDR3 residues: CASSVAGLEGEAFF. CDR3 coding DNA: TGTGCCAGCAGCGTAGCTGGATTGGAGGGAGAAGCTTTCTTT.

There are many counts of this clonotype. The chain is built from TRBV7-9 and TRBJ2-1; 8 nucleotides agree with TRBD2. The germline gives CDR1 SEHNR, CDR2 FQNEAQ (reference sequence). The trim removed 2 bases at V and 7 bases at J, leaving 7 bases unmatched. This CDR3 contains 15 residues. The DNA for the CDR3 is TGTGCCAGCAGCTTAACTAGCGGCTTAGGGAATGAGCAGTTCTTC. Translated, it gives CASSLTSGLGNEQFF.

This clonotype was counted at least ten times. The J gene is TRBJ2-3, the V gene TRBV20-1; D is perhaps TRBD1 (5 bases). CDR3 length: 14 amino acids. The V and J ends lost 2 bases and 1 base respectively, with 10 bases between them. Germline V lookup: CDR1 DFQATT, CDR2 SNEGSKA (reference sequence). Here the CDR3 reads CSARNPRGTDTQYF. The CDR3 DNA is TGCAGTGCTAGAAATCCCAGGGGCACAGATACGCAGTATTTT.

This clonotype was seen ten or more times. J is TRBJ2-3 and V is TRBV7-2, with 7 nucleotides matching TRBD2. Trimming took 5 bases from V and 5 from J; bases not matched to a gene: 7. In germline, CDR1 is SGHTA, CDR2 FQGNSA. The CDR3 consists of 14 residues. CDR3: CASSLWTRQDTQYF. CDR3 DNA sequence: TGTGCCAGCAGCCTATGGACTAGGCAAGATACGCAGTATTTT.

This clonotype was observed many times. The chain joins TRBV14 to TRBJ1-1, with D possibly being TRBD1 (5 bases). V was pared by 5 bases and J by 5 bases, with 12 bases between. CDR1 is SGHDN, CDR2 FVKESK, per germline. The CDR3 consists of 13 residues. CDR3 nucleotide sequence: TGTGCCAGCAGCTTGGGACGGCGGACTGAAGCTTTCTTT. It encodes CASSLGRRTEAFF.

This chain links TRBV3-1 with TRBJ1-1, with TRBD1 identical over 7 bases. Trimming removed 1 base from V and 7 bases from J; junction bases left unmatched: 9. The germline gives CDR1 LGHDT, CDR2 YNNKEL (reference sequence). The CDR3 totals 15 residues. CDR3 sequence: CASSQVQMGQSEAFF. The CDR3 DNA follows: TGTGCCAGCAGCCAAGTACAGATGGGACAGAGTGAAGCTTTCTTT.

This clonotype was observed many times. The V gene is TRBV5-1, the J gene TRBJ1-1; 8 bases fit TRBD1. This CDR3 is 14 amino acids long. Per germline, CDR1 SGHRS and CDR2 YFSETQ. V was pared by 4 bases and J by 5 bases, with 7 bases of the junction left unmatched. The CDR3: CASSLDRAGTEAFF. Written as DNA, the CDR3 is TGCGCCAGCAGCCTGGACAGGGCAGGGACTGAAGCTTTCTTT.

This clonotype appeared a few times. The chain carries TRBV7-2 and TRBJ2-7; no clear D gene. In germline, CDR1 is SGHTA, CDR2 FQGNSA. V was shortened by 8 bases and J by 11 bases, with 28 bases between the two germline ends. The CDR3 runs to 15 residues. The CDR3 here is CASGPLTDAPTKEYF. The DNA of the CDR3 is TGTGCCAGCGGGCCGTTGACGGACGCCCCTACGAAGGAGTACTTC. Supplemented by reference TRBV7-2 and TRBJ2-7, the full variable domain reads GAGVSQSPSNKVTEKGKDVELRCDPISGHTALYWYRQSLGQGLEFLIYFQGNSAPDKSGLPSDRFSAERTGGSVSTLTIQRTQQEDSAVYLCASGPLTDAPTKEYFGPGTRLTVT.

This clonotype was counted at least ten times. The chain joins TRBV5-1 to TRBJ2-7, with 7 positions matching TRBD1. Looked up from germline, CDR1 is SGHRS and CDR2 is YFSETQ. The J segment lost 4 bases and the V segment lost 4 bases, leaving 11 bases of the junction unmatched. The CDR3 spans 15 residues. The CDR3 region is CASSPPTGITYEQYF. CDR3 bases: TGCGCCAGCAGCCCTCCGACAGGGATAACTTACGAGCAGTACTTC.

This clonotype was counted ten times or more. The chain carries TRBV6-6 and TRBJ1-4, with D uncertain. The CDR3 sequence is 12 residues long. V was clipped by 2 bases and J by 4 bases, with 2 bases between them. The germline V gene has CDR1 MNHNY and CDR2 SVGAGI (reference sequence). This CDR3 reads CASSYSNEKLFF. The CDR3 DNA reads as TGTGCCAGCAGTTACAGTAATGAAAAACTGTTTTTT.

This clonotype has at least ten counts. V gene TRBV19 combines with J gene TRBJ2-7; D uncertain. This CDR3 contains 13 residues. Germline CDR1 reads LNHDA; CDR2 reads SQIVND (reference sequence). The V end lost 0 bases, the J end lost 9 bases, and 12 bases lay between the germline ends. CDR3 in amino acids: CASSIDIDQTQYF. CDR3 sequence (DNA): TGTGCCAGTAGTATAGACATCGACCAAACGCAGTACTTC.

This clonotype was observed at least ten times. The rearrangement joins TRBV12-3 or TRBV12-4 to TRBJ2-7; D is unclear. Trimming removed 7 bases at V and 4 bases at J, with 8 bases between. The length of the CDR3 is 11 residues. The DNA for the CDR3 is TGTGCCAGCACTCTGGGGTACGAGCAGTACTTC. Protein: CASTLGYEQYF.

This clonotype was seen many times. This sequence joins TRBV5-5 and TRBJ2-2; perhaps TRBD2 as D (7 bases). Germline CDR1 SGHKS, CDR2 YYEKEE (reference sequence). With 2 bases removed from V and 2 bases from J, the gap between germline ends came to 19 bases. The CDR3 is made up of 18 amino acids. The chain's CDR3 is CASSFWYGGPPNTGELFF. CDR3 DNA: TGTGCCAGCAGCTTCTGGTACGGGGGGCCCCCTAACACCGGGGAGCTGTTTTTT. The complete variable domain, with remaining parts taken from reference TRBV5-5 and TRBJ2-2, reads DAGVTQSPTHLIKTRGQQVTLRCSPISGHKSVSWYQQVLGQGPQFIFQYYEKEERGRGNFPDRFSARQFPNYSSELNVNALLLGDSALYLCASSFWYGGPPNTGELFFGEGSRLTVL.

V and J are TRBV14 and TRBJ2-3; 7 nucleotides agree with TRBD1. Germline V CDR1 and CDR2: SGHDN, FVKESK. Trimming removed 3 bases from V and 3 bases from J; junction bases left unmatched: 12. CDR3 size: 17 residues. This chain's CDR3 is CASSQNRQGRATDTQYF. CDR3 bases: TGTGCCAGCAGCCAGAACCGACAGGGTCGTGCGACAGATACGCAGTATTTT.

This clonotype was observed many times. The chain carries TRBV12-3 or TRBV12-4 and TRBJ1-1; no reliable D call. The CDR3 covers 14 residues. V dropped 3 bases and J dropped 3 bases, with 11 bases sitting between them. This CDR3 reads CASSFSPRHTEAFF. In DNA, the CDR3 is TGTGCCAGCAGTTTTTCACCCCGTCACACTGAAGCTTTCTTT.

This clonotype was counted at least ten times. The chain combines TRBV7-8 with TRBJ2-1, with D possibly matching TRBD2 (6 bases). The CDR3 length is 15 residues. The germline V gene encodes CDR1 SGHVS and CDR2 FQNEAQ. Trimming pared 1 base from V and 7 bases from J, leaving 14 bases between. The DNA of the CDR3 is TGTGCCAGCAGCTTAGGCCCCGGGAGCGGGAATGAGCAGTTCTTC. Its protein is CASSLGPGSGNEQFF. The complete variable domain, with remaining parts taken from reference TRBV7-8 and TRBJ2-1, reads GAGVSQSPRYKVAKRGQDVALRCDPISGHVSLFWYQQALGQGPEFLTYFQNEAQLDKSGLPSDRFFAERPEGSVSTLKIQRTQQEDSAVYLCASSLGPGSGNEQFFGPGTRLTVL.

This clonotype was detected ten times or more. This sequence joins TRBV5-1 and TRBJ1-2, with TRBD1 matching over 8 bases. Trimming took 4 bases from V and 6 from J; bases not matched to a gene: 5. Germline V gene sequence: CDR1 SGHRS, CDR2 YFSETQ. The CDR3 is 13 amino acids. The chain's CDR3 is CASSPVTGDGYTF. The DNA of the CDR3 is TGCGCCAGCAGCCCCGTGACAGGGGATGGCTACACCTTC.